The 7 T cell receptor beta chains reported below all come from one sample, sequenced in a study of cytomegalovirus exposure and HLA in healthy donors. In the PCR, 60 Vbeta and 13 Jbeta primers were used. Measured with immunoSEQ multiplex PCR; TCRdb has only the in-frame clones, and not every one. The sample includes about 160,000 clones, about 77% of them seen just once. The sequenced material came from PBMCs. The receptor source for this set is a young man in good health and CMV-seronegative.

The chain links TRBV28 to TRBJ2-7; tentatively, D is TRBD1 (5 bases). The CDR3 contains 14 residues. V was clipped by 4 bases and J by 0 bases, with 10 bases between them. CDR1 MDHEN and CDR2 SYDVKM come from the germline V gene. CDR3: CASSSDTVSYEQYF. The CDR3 nucleotides read TGTGCCAGCAGTTCGGACACGGTCTCCTACGAGCAGTACTTC.

V usage is TRBV4-3 and J usage is TRBJ2-7; TRBD1 aligns across 9 bases. In germline, CDR1 is LGHNA, CDR2 YSLEER. The CDR3 has 18 amino acids. V lost 5 bases to trimming and J lost 4 bases; unmatched junction nucleotides: 18. CDR3 loop: CASSRSTGGSAMVYEQYF. In DNA form, the CDR3 reads TGCGCCAGCAGCAGATCGACAGGGGGGTCGGCTATGGTGTACGAGCAGTACTTC.

This clone showed up just a few times. The rearrangement joins TRBV7-2 to TRBJ2-5; a possible D gene is TRBD1 (5 bases). Trimming pared 4 bases from V and 5 bases from J, leaving 14 bases between. From germline, CDR1 is SGHTA and CDR2 FQGNSA. This CDR3 comprises 14 residues. The chain's CDR3 is CASSSDRATETQYF. The CDR3 coding sequence is TGTGCCAGCAGCTCTGACAGAGCCACCGAGACCCAGTACTTC.

This chain joins TRBV7-9 and TRBJ1-1, with no clear D. The V end was cut by 10 bases, the J end by 1 base, with 13 bases between. This CDR3 is 13 amino acids long. The germline CDR1 and CDR2 sequences are SEHNR and FQNEAQ (reference sequence). The CDR3 reads CAKQDIQNTEAFF. CDR3 DNA sequence: TGTGCCAAACAAGACATACAGAACACTGAAGCTTTCTTT.

For the CDR3, the DNA is TGTGCCACCAGCAGAGAAGGGACAGGGGCTCACGAGCAGTACTTC. As protein: CATSREGTGAHEQYF. The chain is built from TRBV15 and TRBJ2-7; TRBD1 agrees at 10 bases. This CDR3 comprises 15 residues. Germline V CDR1 and CDR2: LNHNV, YYDKDF (reference sequence). The V and J ends lost 0 bases and 5 bases, in that order; junction bases with no gene match: 4.

The chain has TRBV28 and TRBJ1-2; a weak D match, TRBD1 (5 bases). Trimming cost V 5 bases and J 4 bases, with 11 bases left between them. The CDR3 has 13 amino acids. Germline CDR1 reads MDHEN; CDR2 reads SYDVKM. CDR3 amino acids: CASSSGQGYGYTF. The CDR3, as DNA: TGTGCCAGCAGTAGCGGGCAGGGCTATGGCTACACCTTC.

J is TRBJ2-7 and V is TRBV5-6; 9 nucleotides agree with TRBD1. V dropped 4 bases and J dropped 2; count of bases not matched to a gene: 7. Germline values: CDR1 SGHDT, CDR2 YYEEEE. CDR3 length: 15 residues. The CDR3 DNA follows: TGTGCCAGCAGCCTCCCGGGACAGGGAACCTACGAGCAGTACTTC. Translation: CASSLPGQGTYEQYF. The entire variable domain, with the rest obtained from reference TRBV5-6 and TRBJ2-7, is as follows: DAGVTQSPTHLIKTRGQQVTLRCSPKSGHDTVSWYQQALGQGPQFIFQYYEEEERQRGNFPDRFSGHQFPNYSSELNVNALLLGDSALYLCASSLPGQGTYEQYFGPGTRLTVT.